A selection of T cell receptor beta chains follows, all from one sample in a study of blood T cell repertoires in COVID-19. Assay: immunoSEQ multiplex PCR; the TCRdb copy retains only in-frame clones and omits some. The table lists 150,000 to 180,000 clones, around 83% of them singletons, with around 10% in the top ten. The sequenced sample consisted of peripheral blood. These receptors originate from an older woman with COVID-19, enrolled during active disease. Each CDR3 is given with its conserved first and last residue. A D gene is named only where the DNA matches it firmly. The size entry is marked missing in some rows and otherwise reads once, few, many or a size class.

TRBV24-1	NA	TRBD1	TRBJ1-5	CATSDSKGGQVSQPQHF	TGTGCCACCAGTGATTCGAAGGGGGGACAGGTAAGTCAGCCCCAGCATTTT
TRBV14	NA	NA	TRBJ1-1	CASSHLRDKAFF	TGTGCCAGCAGCCACCTCCGGGATAAAGCTTTCTTT
TRBV9	NA	TRBD2	TRBJ2-3	CASSVAASGGGGDTQYF	TGTGCCAGCAGCGTAGCAGCTAGCGGGGGCGGGGGAGATACGCAGTATTTT
TRBV4-1	NA	TRBD2	TRBJ2-3	CASSQILGRGETDTQYF	TGCGCCAGCAGCCAAATTTTGGGCCGGGGGGAGACAGATACGCAGTATTTT
TRBV5-1	few	NA	TRBJ1-2	CASSLAGWQNYGYTF	TGCGCCAGCAGCTTGGCCGGGTGGCAGAACTATGGCTACACCTTC
TRBV28	NA	TRBD2	TRBJ2-3	CAVGGATSGDTQYF	TGTGCCGTAGGAGGGGCGACTAGCGGGGATACGCAGTATTTT
TRBV7-8	NA	NA	TRBJ1-4	CASSLDPGRNEKLFF	TGTGCCAGCAGCTTAGATCCGGGGAGGAATGAAAAACTGTTTTTT
TRBV5-4	few	NA	TRBJ1-3	CASSLWRESSGNTIYF	TGTGCCAGCAGCTTGTGGAGGGAGAGCTCTGGAAACACCATATATTTT
TRBV2	NA	NA	TRBJ1-2	CASSERGGAYGYTF	TGTGCCAGCAGTGAACGGGGGGGGGCCTATGGCTACACCTTC
TRBV14	NA	NA	TRBJ2-1	CASSRDALEEQFF	TGTGCCAGCAGCCGAGATGCGCTTGAGGAGCAGTTCTTC
TRBV3-1/TRBV3-2	NA	TRBD2	TRBJ2-5	CASSVGVAGGRVRETQYF	TGTGCCAGCAGCGTCGGGGTAGCGGGAGGCCGGGTGAGAGAGACCCAGTACTTC
TRBV20-1	NA	TRBD2	TRBJ2-1	CSASTLASGSTDEQFF	TGCAGTGCTAGTACGTTGGCTAGCGGAAGTACAGATGAGCAGTTCTTC
TRBV5-1	NA	NA	TRBJ1-5	CASSLEGSGTQHF	TGCGCCAGCAGCTTGGAAGGGAGTGGGACCCAGCATTTT
TRBV11-2	NA	NA	TRBJ1-4	CASSPLAGYTTNEKLFF	TGTGCCAGCAGCCCCCTGGCAGGGTATACAACTAATGAAAAACTGTTTTTT
TRBV9	NA	NA	TRBJ2-5	CASSAAAGQETQYF	TGTGCCAGCAGCGCGGCGGCAGGGCAAGAGACCCAGTACTTC
TRBV30	NA	NA	TRBJ1-2	CAWSTGHNYGYTF	TGTGCCTGGAGCACGGGACATAACTATGGCTACACCTTC
TRBV5-1	once	NA	TRBJ1-1	CASSPGREDTEAFF	TGCGCCAGCAGCCCCGGGAGGGAGGACACTGAAGCTTTCTTT
TRBV19	NA	NA	TRBJ1-2	CASTPARTEPHHGYTF	TGTGCCAGTACCCCCGCCCGGACAGAGCCTCATCATGGCTACACCTTC
TRBV27	few	NA	TRBJ1-6	CASSSSAAAYNSPLHF	TGTGCCAGCAGCTCATCGGCGGCGGCCTATAATTCACCCCTCCACTTT
TRBV11-3	NA	TRBD2	TRBJ2-1	CASSLSSGRTDNEQFF	TGTGCCAGCAGCTTAAGTAGCGGGAGGACAGACAATGAGCAGTTCTTC
TRBV10-3	NA	TRBD1	TRBJ1-2	CAINPGGGYTF	TGTGCCATCAACCCAGGGGGTGGCTACACCTTC
TRBV19	once	TRBD2	TRBJ2-3	CASSPRIAGGQDTQYF	TGTGCCAGTAGTCCCCGTATAGCGGGGGGGCAGGATACGCAGTATTTT
TRBV5-1	NA	TRBD1	TRBJ1-2	CASSSGGGFGYTF	TGCGCCAGCAGCTCGGGAGGGGGCTTCGGCTACACCTTC